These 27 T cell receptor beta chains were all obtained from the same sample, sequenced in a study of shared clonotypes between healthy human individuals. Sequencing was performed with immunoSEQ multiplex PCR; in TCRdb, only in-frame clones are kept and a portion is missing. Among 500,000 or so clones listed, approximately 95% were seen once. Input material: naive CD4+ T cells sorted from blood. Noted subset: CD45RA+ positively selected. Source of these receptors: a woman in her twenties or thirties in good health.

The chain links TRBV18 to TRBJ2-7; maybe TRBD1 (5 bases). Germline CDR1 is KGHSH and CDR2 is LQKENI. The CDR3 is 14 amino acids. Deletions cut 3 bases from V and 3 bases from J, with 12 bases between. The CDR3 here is CASSPLDSSYEQYF. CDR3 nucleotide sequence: TGTGCCAGCTCACCTCTAGACAGTAGCTACGAGCAGTACTTC.

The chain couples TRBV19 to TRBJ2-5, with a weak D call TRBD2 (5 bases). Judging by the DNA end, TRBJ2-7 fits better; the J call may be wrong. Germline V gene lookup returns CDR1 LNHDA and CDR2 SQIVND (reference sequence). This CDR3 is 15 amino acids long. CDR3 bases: TGTGCCAGTAGTATTGGTGGGAGTAAGGCCTACGAGCAGTACTTC. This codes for CASSIGGSKAYEQYF.

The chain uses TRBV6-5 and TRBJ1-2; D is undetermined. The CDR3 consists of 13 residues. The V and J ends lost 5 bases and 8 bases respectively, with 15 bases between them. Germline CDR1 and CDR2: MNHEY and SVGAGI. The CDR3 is CASSPPGRSGYTF. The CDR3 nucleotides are TGTGCCAGCAGTCCCCCGGGCCGGTCGGGCTACACCTTC.

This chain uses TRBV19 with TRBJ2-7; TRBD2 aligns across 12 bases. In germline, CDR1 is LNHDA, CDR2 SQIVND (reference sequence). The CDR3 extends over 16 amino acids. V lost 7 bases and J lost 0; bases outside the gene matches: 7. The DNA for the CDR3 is TGTGCCAGTAAACGGACTAGCGGGATTAGCTCCTACGAGCAGTACTTC. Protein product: CASKRTSGISSYEQYF.

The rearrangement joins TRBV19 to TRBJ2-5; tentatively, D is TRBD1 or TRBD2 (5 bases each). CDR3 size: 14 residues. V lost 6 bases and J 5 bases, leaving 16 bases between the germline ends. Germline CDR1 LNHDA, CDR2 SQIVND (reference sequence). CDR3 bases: TGTGCCAGTAGGGATCGACTGGGACGGGAGACCCAGTACTTC. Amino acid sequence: CASRDRLGRETQYF. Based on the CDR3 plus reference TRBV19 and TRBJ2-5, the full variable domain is DGGITQSPKYLFRKEGQNVTLSCEQNLNHDAMYWYRQDPGQGLRLIYYSQIVNDFQKGDIAEGYSVSREKKESFPLTVTSAQKNPTAFYLCASRDRLGRETQYFGPGTRLLVL.

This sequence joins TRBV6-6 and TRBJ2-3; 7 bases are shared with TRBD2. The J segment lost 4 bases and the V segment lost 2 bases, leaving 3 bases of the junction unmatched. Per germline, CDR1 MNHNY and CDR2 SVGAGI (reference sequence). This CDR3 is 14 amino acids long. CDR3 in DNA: TGTGCCAGCAGTTACGTGGGAGGGGCAGATACGCAGTATTTT. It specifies CASSYVGGADTQYF.

The chain's CDR3 is CASSRPGQGSSWNSPLHF. The CDR3 region has the DNA TGTGCCAGCAGCCGACCGGGACAGGGTAGCAGTTGGAATTCACCCCTCCACTTT. The chain employs TRBV4-2 and TRBJ1-6, with 9 bases aligning to TRBD1. J was trimmed by 7 bases and V by 4 bases; bases with no gene match: 14. This CDR3 is built from 18 residues. Per germline, CDR1 LGHNA and CDR2 YNFKEQ.

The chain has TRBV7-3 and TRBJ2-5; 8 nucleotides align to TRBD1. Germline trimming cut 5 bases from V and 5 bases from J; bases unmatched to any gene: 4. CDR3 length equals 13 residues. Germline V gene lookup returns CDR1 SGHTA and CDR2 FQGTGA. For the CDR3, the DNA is TGTGCCAGCAGCGGACAGGGTGGGGAGACCCAGTACTTC. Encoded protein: CASSGQGGETQYF.

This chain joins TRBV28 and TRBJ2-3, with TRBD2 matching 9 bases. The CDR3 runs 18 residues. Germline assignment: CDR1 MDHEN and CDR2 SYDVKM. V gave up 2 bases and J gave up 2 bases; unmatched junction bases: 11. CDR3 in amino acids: CASSLRPGIAGDTDTQYF. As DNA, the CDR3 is TGTGCCAGCAGTTTACGGCCGGGGATAGCGGGAGACACAGATACGCAGTATTTT.

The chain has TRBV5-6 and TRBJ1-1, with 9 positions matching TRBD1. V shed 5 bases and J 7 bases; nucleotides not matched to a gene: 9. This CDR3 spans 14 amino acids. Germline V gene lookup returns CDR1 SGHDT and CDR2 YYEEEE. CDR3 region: CASSKIGQGNEAFF. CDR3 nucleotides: TGTGCCAGCAGTAAAATTGGACAGGGGAATGAAGCTTTCTTT.

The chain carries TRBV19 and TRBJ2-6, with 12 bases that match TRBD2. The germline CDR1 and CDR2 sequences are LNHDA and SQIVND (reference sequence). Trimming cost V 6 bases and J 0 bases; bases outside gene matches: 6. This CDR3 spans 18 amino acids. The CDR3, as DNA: TGTGCCAGTAGGGGGACTAGCGGGCCCTACTCTGGGGCCAACGTCCTGACTTTC. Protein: CASRGTSGPYSGANVLTF.

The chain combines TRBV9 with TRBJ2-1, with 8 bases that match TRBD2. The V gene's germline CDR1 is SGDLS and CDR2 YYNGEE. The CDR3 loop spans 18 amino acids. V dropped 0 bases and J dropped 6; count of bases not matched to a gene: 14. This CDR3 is CASSVEAGEWNRGNEQFF. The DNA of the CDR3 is TGTGCCAGCAGCGTAGAAGCGGGAGAGTGGAATAGGGGCAATGAGCAGTTCTTC.

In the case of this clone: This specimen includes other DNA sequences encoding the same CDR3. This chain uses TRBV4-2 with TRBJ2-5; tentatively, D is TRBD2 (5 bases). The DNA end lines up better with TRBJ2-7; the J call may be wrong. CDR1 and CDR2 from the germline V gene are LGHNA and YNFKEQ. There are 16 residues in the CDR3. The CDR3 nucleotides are TGTGCCAGCAGCCAAGATGCCAGCGGTAGCTCCTACGAGCAGTACTTC. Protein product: CASSQDASGSSYEQYF.

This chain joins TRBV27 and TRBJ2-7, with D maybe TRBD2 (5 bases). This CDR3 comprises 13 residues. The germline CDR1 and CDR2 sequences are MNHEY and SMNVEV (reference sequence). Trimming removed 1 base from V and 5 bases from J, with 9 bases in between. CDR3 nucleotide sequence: TGTGCCAGCAGTTTATTAGGAGGTCACGAGCAGTACTTC. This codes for CASSLLGGHEQYF.

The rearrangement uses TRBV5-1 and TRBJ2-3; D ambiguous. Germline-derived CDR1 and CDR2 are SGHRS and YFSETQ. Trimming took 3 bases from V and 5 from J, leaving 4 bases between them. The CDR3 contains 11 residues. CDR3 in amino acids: CASSWEDTQYF. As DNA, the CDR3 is TGCGCCAGCAGCTGGGAAGATACGCAGTATTTT.

This CDR3 reads CASSLDQGLGANVLTF. The DNA of the CDR3 is TGCGCCAGCAGCTTGGATCAGGGGCTTGGGGCCAACGTCCTGACTTTC. The genes are TRBV5-1 and TRBJ2-6, with D possibly matching TRBD1 (6 bases). Germline CDR1 and CDR2: SGHRS and YFSETQ. The CDR3 has 16 residues. V was clipped by 0 bases and J by 3 bases, with 10 bases between them.

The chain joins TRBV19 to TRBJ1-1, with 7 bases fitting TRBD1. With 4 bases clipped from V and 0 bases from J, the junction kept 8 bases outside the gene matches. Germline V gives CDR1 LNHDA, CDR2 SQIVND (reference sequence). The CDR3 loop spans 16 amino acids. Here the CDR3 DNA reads TGTGCCAGTAGTACTCTCAGGGGGTATATGAACACTGAAGCTTTCTTT. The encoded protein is CASSTLRGYMNTEAFF.

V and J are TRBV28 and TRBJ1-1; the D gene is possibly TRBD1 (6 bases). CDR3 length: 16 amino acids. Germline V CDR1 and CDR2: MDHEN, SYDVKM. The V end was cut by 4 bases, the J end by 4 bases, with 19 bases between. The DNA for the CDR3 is TGTGCCAGCAGTTCCGGAAAGTACAGGGAGGGCACTGAAGCTTTCTTT. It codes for CASSSGKYREGTEAFF.

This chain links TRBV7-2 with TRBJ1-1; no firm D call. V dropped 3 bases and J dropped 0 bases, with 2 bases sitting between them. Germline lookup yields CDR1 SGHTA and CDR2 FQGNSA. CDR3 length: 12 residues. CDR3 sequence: CASSLMNTEAFF. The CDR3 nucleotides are TGTGCCAGCAGCTTGATGAACACTGAAGCTTTCTTT. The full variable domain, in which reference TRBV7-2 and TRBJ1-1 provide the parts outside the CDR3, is GAGVSQSPSNKVTEKGKDVELRCDPISGHTALYWYRQSLGQGLEFLIYFQGNSAPDKSGLPSDRFSAERTGGSVSTLTIQRTQQEDSAVYLCASSLMNTEAFFGQGTRLTVV.

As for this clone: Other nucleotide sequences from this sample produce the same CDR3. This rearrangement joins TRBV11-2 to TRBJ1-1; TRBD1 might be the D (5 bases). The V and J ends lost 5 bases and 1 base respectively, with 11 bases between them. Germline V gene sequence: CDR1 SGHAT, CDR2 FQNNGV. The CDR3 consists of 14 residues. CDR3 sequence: CASSPGRPNTEAFF. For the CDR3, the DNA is TGTGCCAGCAGCCCGGGACGGCCGAACACTGAAGCTTTCTTT. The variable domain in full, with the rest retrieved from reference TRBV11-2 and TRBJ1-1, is EAGVAQSPRYKIIEKRQSVAFWCNPISGHATLYWYQQILGQGPKLLIQFQNNGVVDDSQLPKDRFSAERLKGVDSTLKIQPAKLEDSAVYLCASSPGRPNTEAFFGQGTRLTVV.

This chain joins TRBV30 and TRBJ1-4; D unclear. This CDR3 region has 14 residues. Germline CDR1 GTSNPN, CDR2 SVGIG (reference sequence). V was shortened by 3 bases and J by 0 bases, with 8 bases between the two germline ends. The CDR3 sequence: CAWRVAATNEKLFF. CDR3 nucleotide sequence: TGTGCCTGGAGGGTGGCGGCAACTAATGAAAAACTGTTTTTT.

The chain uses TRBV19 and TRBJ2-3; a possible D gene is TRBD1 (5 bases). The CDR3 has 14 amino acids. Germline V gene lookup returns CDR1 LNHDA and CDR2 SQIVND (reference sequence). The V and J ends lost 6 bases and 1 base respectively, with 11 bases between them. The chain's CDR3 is CASRQGWGTDTQYF. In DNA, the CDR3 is TGTGCCAGTAGGCAGGGATGGGGCACAGATACGCAGTATTTT.

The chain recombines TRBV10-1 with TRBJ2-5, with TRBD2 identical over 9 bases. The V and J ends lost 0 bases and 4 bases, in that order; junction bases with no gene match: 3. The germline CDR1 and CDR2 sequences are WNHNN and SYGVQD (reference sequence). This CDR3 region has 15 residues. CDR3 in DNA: TGCGCCAGCAGTGAGTCGATTAGCGGGGGAGAGACCCAGTACTTC. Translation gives CASSESISGGETQYF.

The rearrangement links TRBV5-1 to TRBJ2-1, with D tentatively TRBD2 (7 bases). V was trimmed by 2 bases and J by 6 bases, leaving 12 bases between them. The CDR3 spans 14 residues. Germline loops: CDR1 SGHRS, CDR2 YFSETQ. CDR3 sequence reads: CASSFGGLLNEQFF. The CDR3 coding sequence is TGCGCCAGCAGCTTCGGGGGGCTCCTCAATGAGCAGTTCTTC.

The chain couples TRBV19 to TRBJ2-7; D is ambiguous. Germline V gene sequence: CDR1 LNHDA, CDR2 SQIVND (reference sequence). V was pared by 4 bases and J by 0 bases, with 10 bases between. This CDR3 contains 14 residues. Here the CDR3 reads CASSRHPDSYEQYF. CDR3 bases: TGTGCCAGTAGTAGACATCCCGACTCCTACGAGCAGTACTTC.

The CDR3 sequence: CSVEDLDRGDYGYTF. In DNA, the CDR3 is TGCAGCGTTGAAGATCTGGACAGGGGGGACTATGGCTACACCTTC. The V call is TRBV29-1, the J call TRBJ1-2; 10 nucleotides line up with TRBD1. Germline loops: CDR1 SQVTM, CDR2 ANQGSEA. The CDR3 sequence is 15 residues long. J lost 3 bases, V lost 0 bases, and 4 bases had no gene match.

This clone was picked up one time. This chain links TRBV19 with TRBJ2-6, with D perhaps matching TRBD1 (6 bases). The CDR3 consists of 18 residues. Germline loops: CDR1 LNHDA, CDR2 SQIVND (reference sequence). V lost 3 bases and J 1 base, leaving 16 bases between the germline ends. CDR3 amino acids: CASSMGAGVPSGANVLTF. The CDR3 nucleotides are TGTGCCAGTAGTATGGGGGCAGGAGTTCCATCTGGGGCCAACGTCCTGACTTTC.